This T cell receptor beta chain stems from a study of response to subunit inactivated influenza vaccine. Study-wide results and caveats: The authors suggested that every seasonal influenza vaccination recruits few new T cells.

Comment on this clonotype: The antigen is not known.

TCRdb reanalysed the RT-PCR reads using MiXCR and keeps one entry per CDR3 protein. The table shows roughly 650,000 distinct CDR3 sequences, with around 15% occurring only once. The sequence was collected from a man in his fifties or sixties who received an inactivated influenza vaccine. Material: PBMCs from blood, obtained less than 15 days before vaccination.

CDR3 nucleotides: TGCAGCGTAGCAGGGGGGAATGAAAAACTGTTTTTT. Protein: CSVAGGNEKLFF. The chain joins TRBV29-1 to TRBJ1-4; 7 bases align to TRBD1. This CDR3 has 12 amino acids. Per germline, CDR1 SQVTM and CDR2 ANQGSEA. Germline trimming cut 6 bases from V and 5 bases from J; bases unmatched to any gene: 3. Full variable domain (rest looked up from reference TRBV29-1 and TRBJ1-4): SAVISQKPSRDICQRGTSLTIQCQVDSQVTMMFWYRQQPGQSLTLIATANQGSEATYESGFVIDKFPISRPNLTFSTLTVSNMSPEDSSIYLCSVAGGNEKLFFGSGTQLSVL.